This T cell receptor beta chain was profiled in a study of shared clonotypes between healthy human individuals. Study-wide results and limits: Relative to clonotypes present in all four donors, those not shared had lower generation probabilities. Researchers sampled blood only, noting tissue repertoires likely differ.

Germline-derived CDR1 and CDR2 are SGHNT and YYREEE (reference sequence). This CDR3 is built from 18 residues. The V end was cut by 2 bases, the J end by 0 bases, with 15 bases between. TCRdb's copy holds only in-frame clones and misses some; the assay was immunoSEQ multiplex PCR. The data contain over a million clones, roughly 70% of them singletons. Note on this clone: Its matching antigen is unknown.

Adult donors, all healthy and HIV-negative, had no recent acute infections or vaccinations. Only Caucasian adults living in Nashville, Tennessee made up the donor group. The clonotype originates from a man aged 18 to 30 in good health. The sample taken for sequencing was memory CD4+ T cells sorted from blood. The subset here: CD45RA-negative fraction. J is TRBJ1-6 and V is TRBV5-4; D might be TRBD1 (6 bases). The CDR3 coding sequence is TGTGCCAGCAGCTTTGCAGGGGCTTCGAGCTCCTATAATTCACCCCTCCACTTT. Translated: CASSFAGASSSYNSPLHF.